Listed below are T cell receptor beta chains from one sample, sequenced in a study of regulatory dendritic cells for organ transplantation. Sequenced by immunoSEQ multiplex PCR; TCRdb stores in-frame clones only, minus some. This sample has 10,000 to 11,000 clones, with roughly two thirds found just once. Their target antigens are unknown. The sequenced sample consisted of naive CD4+ T cells from blood cultured with dendritic cells. The receptors stem from a human donor in good health. Both conserved end residues are part of each CDR3.

v_call: TRBV5-5; cdr3_aa: CASSLGQGRETQYF
v_call: TRBV7-9; cdr3_aa: CASSLEDRRAFF
v_call: TRBV2; cdr3_aa: CASSEFHRGLGGYTF
v_call: TRBV5-1; cdr3_aa: CASSLGQLRTDTEAFF
v_call: TRBV7-2; cdr3_aa: CASSLGDRQGNTIYF
v_call: TRBV6-5; cdr3_aa: CASSRGNEQFF
v_call: TRBV6-6; cdr3_aa: CASRGDRAYTEAFF
v_call: TRBV5-4; cdr3_aa: CASSLAGVPQGEQFF
v_call: TRBV29-1; cdr3_aa: CSVGGLNANTGELFF
v_call: TRBV5-4; cdr3_aa: CASSAVQGAVTGELFF
v_call: TRBV9; cdr3_aa: CASSGDRGPVDTIYF
v_call: TRBV11-2; cdr3_aa: CASSLEERGWNTGELFF
v_call: TRBV5-1; cdr3_aa: CASSTTRDKTSLYSNQPQHF
v_call: TRBV29-1; cdr3_aa: CSVAGGWNTEAFF
v_call: TRBV18; cdr3_aa: CASSLLTSGATTGELFF
v_call: TRBV6-1; cdr3_aa: CASSEAAGGAGGREKLFF
v_call: TRBV16; cdr3_aa: CASSQLTGALFF
v_call: TRBV7-9; cdr3_aa: CASSVQVPTEAFF
v_call: TRBV5-4; cdr3_aa: CASSSVAGGTNTGELFF
v_call: TRBV11-3; cdr3_aa: CASSLAFGRGADTQYF
v_call: TRBV10-3; cdr3_aa: CAISEFRDRQAFF
v_call: TRBV5-1; cdr3_aa: CASSPGGGTGELFF
v_call: TRBV5-1; cdr3_aa: CASSSSYLAGGLRAYNEQFF
v_call: TRBV2; cdr3_aa: CASSEDRLNSYEQYF
v_call: TRBV7-9; cdr3_aa: CASSSQGGPSDGYTF
v_call: TRBV2; cdr3_aa: CASSERRDEAFF
v_call: TRBV4-3; cdr3_aa: CASSQDHQGYNEQFF
v_call: TRBV7-2; cdr3_aa: CASSLGGTGVHEQFF
v_call: TRBV19; cdr3_aa: CASSIQVQSNQPQHF
v_call: TRBV9; cdr3_aa: CASSPQSGKSTEAFF
v_call: TRBV9; cdr3_aa: CASSLSGSYNEQFF
v_call: TRBV7-9; cdr3_aa: CASTQGNGYNSPLHF
v_call: TRBV5-1; cdr3_aa: CASSLANTEAFF
v_call: TRBV6-1; cdr3_aa: CASSSQGQLNTEAFF
v_call: TRBV6-6; cdr3_aa: CASSRRVRDTGELFF
v_call: TRBV5-1; cdr3_aa: CASSLGGGAQPQHF
v_call: TRBV6-5; cdr3_aa: CASSQQGDETQYF
v_call: TRBV25-1; cdr3_aa: CASRSQGESSEQFF
v_call: TRBV16; cdr3_aa: CASSPLRALSDNEQFF
v_call: TRBV2; cdr3_aa: CASMKGDLGNSPLHF
v_call: TRBV29-1; cdr3_aa: CSVERLPPTDTQYF
v_call: TRBV6-1; cdr3_aa: CASSGQGSPLHF
v_call: TRBV19; cdr3_aa: CASSVRGPDEKLFF
v_call: TRBV6-5; cdr3_aa: CASSYSRAPGANVLTF
v_call: TRBV7-2; cdr3_aa: CASSLVGANNQPQHF
v_call: TRBV6-5; cdr3_aa: CASRTAYNSPLHF
v_call: TRBV5-1; cdr3_aa: CASSFEWGQAVSYEQYF